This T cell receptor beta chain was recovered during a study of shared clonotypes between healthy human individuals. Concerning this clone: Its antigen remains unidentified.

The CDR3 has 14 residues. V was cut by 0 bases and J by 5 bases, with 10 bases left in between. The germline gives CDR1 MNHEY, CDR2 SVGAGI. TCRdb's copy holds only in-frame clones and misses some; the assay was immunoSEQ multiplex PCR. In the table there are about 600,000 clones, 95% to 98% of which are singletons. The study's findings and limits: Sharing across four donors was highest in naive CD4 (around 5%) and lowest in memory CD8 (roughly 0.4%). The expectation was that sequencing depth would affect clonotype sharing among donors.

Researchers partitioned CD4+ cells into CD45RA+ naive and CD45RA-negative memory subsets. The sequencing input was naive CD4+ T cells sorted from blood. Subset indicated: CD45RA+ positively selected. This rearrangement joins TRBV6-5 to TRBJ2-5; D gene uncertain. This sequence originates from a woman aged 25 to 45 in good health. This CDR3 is CASSYSSGMETQYF. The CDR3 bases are TGTGCCAGCAGTTACTCGAGTGGGATGGAGACCCAGTACTTC.